The 21 T cell receptor beta chains reported below all come from one sample, sequenced in a study of yellow fever vaccine responses in identical twins. TCRdb redid the calling of the RT-PCR reads with MiXCR, one entry per CDR3 protein. Among 4,000 to 5,000 distinct CDR3 sequences listed, almost 85% were seen once. Sequenced here: T cells from blood (PBMCs), unsorted or a sorted subset (not recorded which), sampled before or after yellow fever vaccination (not recorded which). These receptors were taken from a woman between 18 and 30 years old who received the yellow fever vaccine.

V is TRBV4-1 and J is TRBJ1-6, with 7 bases matching TRBD1. V dropped 3 bases and J dropped 8; count of bases not matched to a gene: 4. CDR1 is MGHRA and CDR2 is YSYEKL in the germline V gene. The CDR3 length is 14 residues. The CDR3 DNA is TGCGCCAGCAGCCATGCTGGACAGGATTCACCCCTCCACTTT. As protein: CASSHAGQDSPLHF.

The chain carries TRBV29-1 and TRBJ2-1, with D perhaps TRBD1 (7 bases). The V end was cut by 6 bases, the J end by 0 bases, with 15 bases between. Germline CDR1 and CDR2: SQVTM and ANQGSEA. This CDR3 is built from 15 residues. CDR3 protein: CSVDLQGGSYNEQFF. The CDR3 coding sequence is TGCAGCGTAGACCTTCAGGGGGGCTCCTACAATGAGCAGTTCTTC.

This clonotype turned up a few times. The chain joins TRBV15 to TRBJ2-3, with 7 bases aligning to TRBD1. Germline V gene sequence: CDR1 LNHNV, CDR2 YYDKDF (reference sequence). The CDR3 has 17 amino acids. Trimming removed 1 base from V and 6 bases from J; junction bases left unmatched: 13. CDR3 nucleotide sequence: TGTGCCACCAGCAGAGTCACCGGGACAGAGATTGTGGATACGCAGTATTTT. Translation: CATSRVTGTEIVDTQYF.

The chain recombines TRBV12-3 or TRBV12-4 with TRBJ2-3; 9 nucleotides align to TRBD2. The CDR3 extends over 15 amino acids. With 6 bases clipped from V and 0 bases from J, the junction kept 4 bases outside the gene matches. Here the CDR3 reads CASRPSGASTDTQYF. CDR3 coding DNA: TGTGCCAGCAGGCCTAGCGGGGCTAGCACAGATACGCAGTATTTT.

The V call is TRBV10-1, the J call TRBJ1-2; the D gene is possibly TRBD1 (5 bases). Germline loops: CDR1 WNHNN, CDR2 SYGVQD (reference sequence). The CDR3 totals 14 residues. V shed 0 bases and J shed 8 bases, with 13 bases lying between them. The CDR3 reads CASSESTQGGGYTF. The CDR3 DNA reads as TGCGCCAGCAGTGAGTCGACTCAGGGCGGAGGCTACACCTTC.

This chain joins TRBV29-1 and TRBJ2-5; tentatively, D is TRBD1 or TRBD2 (5 bases each). V was cut by 8 bases and J by 7 bases, with 17 bases left in between. CDR3 length: 12 residues. Germline V CDR1 and CDR2: SQVTM, ANQGSEA. CDR3 bases: TGCAGCCACAATGAGGGGCAGGGGACCCAGTACTTC. This encodes CSHNEGQGTQYF.

This chain joins TRBV29-1 and TRBJ1-2; the D is unclear. Trimming shortened V by 0 bases and J by 8 bases, and 7 bases separated the two germline ends. Germline lookup yields CDR1 SQVTM and CDR2 ANQGSEA. The CDR3 covers 11 residues. The DNA for the CDR3 is TGCAGCGTTGAAGAACCGGGGGGCTACACCTTC. Translation gives CSVEEPGGYTF.

The V gene is TRBV29-1, the J gene TRBJ2-7; no reliable D call. Germline-derived CDR1 and CDR2 are SQVTM and ANQGSEA. Trimming pared 0 bases from V and 1 base from J, leaving 10 bases between. The CDR3 loop spans 14 amino acids. Here the CDR3 reads CSVEDRRVSYEQYF. In DNA form, the CDR3 reads TGCAGCGTTGAAGATCGAAGGGTTTCCTACGAGCAGTACTTC.

V usage is TRBV2 and J usage is TRBJ1-6; D remains unclear. Germline assignment: CDR1 SNHLY and CDR2 FYNNEI. The CDR3 consists of 14 residues. Trimming cost V 5 bases and J 8 bases, with 13 bases left between them. The CDR3, as DNA: TGTGCCAGCAGTCGGCGGACCCGAGATTCACCCCTCCACTTT. This sequence encodes CASSRRTRDSPLHF.

The chain joins TRBV7-6 to TRBJ2-7; 10 positions agree with TRBD2. The CDR3 runs to 15 residues. With 0 bases clipped from V and 1 base from J, the junction kept 0 bases outside the gene matches. Germline loops: CDR1 SGHVS, CDR2 FNYEAQ. The CDR3 is CASSLAAGGSYEQYF. Written as DNA, the CDR3 is TGTGCCAGCAGCTTAGCAGCGGGGGGGTCCTACGAGCAGTACTTC.

V usage is TRBV29-1 and J usage is TRBJ2-5; 7 bases are a match to TRBD2. Germline V gene data show CDR1 as SQVTM and CDR2 as ANQGSEA. CDR3 size: 13 residues. The V segment lost 7 bases and the J segment 4 bases; nucleotides outside the gene matches: 9. CDR3 region: CSAQRGVRETQYF. The CDR3 coding sequence is TGCAGCGCTCAACGGGGGGTGCGAGAGACCCAGTACTTC.

The chain joins TRBV11-2 to TRBJ2-7; D may be TRBD2 (6 bases). CDR3 length equals 14 residues. Per the germline V gene, CDR1 is SGHAT and CDR2 is FQNNGV. The V and J ends lost 3 bases and 7 bases respectively, with 16 bases between them. CDR3 loop: CASSLGGLLSEQYF. The CDR3 DNA is TGTGCCAGCAGCTTGGGGGGACTCCTCTCGGAGCAGTACTTC.

The sample holds one count of this clonotype. The V call is TRBV28, the J call TRBJ2-3, with D possibly being TRBD1 (5 bases). V dropped 5 bases and J dropped 13 bases, with 16 bases sitting between them. CDR3 size: 12 residues. Germline loops: CDR1 MDHEN, CDR2 SYDVKM. The CDR3 sequence: CASSGASPVKYF. The CDR3, as DNA: TGTGCCAGCAGTGGGGCTAGTCCTGTTAAGTATTTT.

The sample holds a few counts of this clonotype. The chain recombines TRBV6-2 or TRBV6-3 with TRBJ1-2; D unclear. Trimming removed 0 bases from V and 2 bases from J, with 13 bases in between. This CDR3 has 16 amino acids. Germline CDR1 is MNHEY and CDR2 is SVGEGT. In nucleotides, the CDR3 is TGTGCCAGCAGTTACTCGCGTCACAGACTGAACTATGGCTACACCTTC. Its protein product is CASSYSRHRLNYGYTF.

The rearrangement uses TRBV7-6 and TRBJ1-3; 9 bases align to TRBD1. The V gene end was trimmed by 7 bases and the J gene end by 1 base; junction bases not matched to a gene: 8. The CDR3 contains 16 residues. Germline V CDR1 and CDR2: SGHVS, FNYEAQ. The CDR3 coding sequence is TGTGCCAGCACCGTTGGACAGGGGACTTCTGGAAACACCATATATTTT. Translation: CASTVGQGTSGNTIYF.

To note about this clonotype: The junction differs from germline at one of its ends, possibly a read error. The V call is TRBV3-1, the J call TRBJ2-2; D is possibly TRBD1 or TRBD2 (5 bases each). Germline-derived CDR1 and CDR2 are LGHDT and YNNKEL (reference sequence). The CDR3 spans 12 residues. CDR3 amino acids: CASSQDVGVLFF. CDR3 in DNA: TGTGCCAGCAGCCAAGATGTGGGGGTGCTGTTTTTT. The variable domain in full, completed from reference TRBV3-1 and TRBJ2-2, reads DTAVSQTPKYLVTQMGNDKSIKCEQNLGHDTMYWYKQDSKKFLKIMFSYNNKELIINETVPNRFSPKSPDKAHLNLHINSLELGDSAVYFCASSQDVGVLFFGEGSRLTVL.

This clonotype has just one count. The chain carries TRBV13 and TRBJ2-3; D gene uncertain. Trimming pared 0 bases from V and 2 bases from J, leaving 9 bases between. CDR1 is PRHDT and CDR2 is FYEKMQ in the germline V gene (reference sequence). CDR3 size: 15 residues. CDR3 amino acids: CASSLGGINTDTQYF. The CDR3 DNA is TGTGCCAGCAGCTTAGGGGGGATTAACACAGATACGCAGTATTTT.

The chain combines TRBV15 with TRBJ2-1; D is perhaps TRBD2 (7 bases). The germline gives CDR1 LNHNV, CDR2 YYDKDF (reference sequence). Deletions cut 0 bases from V and 0 bases from J, with 9 bases between. The CDR3 extends over 16 amino acids. CDR3 protein: CATSREGGGSYNEQFF. The CDR3, as DNA: TGTGCCACCAGCAGAGAAGGGGGGGGCTCCTACAATGAGCAGTTCTTC.

The count of this clonotype is one. The V and J genes are TRBV28 and TRBJ1-1; D call uncertain. The germline gives CDR1 MDHEN, CDR2 SYDVKM. Trimming removed 5 bases from V and 7 bases from J, with 11 bases in between. The CDR3 extends over 12 amino acids. The CDR3 reads CASSPGPLEAFF. In DNA, the CDR3 is TGTGCCAGCAGTCCCGGACCGCTTGAAGCTTTCTTT.

The chain uses TRBV6-1 and TRBJ2-4, with D possibly being TRBD1 (6 bases). CDR1 MNHNS and CDR2 SASEGT come from the germline V gene. Trimming took off 6 bases at V and 0 bases at J, with 12 bases between the two ends. The CDR3 extends over 15 amino acids. The chain's CDR3 is CASSWGHLAKNIQYF. CDR3 nucleotide sequence: TGTGCCAGCAGCTGGGGACACCTAGCCAAAAACATTCAGTACTTC.

The gene calls are TRBV29-1 and TRBJ2-1, with TRBD1 matching 11 bases. The CDR3 runs to 13 residues. The germline V gene has CDR1 SQVTM and CDR2 ANQGSEA. V shed 7 bases and J 7 bases; nucleotides not matched to a gene: 6. The CDR3 is CSAGQGARNEQFF. CDR3 nucleotide sequence: TGCAGCGCAGGACAGGGGGCGCGGAATGAGCAGTTCTTC.